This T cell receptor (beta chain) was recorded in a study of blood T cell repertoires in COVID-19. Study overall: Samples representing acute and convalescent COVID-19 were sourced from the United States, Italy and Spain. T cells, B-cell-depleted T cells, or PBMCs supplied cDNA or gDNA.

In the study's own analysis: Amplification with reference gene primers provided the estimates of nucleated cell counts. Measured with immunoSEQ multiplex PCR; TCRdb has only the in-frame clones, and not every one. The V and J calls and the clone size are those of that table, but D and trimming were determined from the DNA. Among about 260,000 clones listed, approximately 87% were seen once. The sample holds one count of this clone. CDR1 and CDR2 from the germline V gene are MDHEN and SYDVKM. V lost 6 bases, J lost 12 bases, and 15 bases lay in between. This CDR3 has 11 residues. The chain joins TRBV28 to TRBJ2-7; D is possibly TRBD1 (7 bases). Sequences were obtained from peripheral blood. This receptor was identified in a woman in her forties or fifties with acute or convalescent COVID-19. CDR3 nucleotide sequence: TGTGCCAGCAGGTTGGCGGGACAGTGGTACTTC. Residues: CASRLAGQWYF.